These T cell receptor beta chains were read from a single sample in a study of cytomegalovirus exposure and HLA in healthy donors. Measured with immunoSEQ multiplex PCR; TCRdb has only the in-frame clones, and not every one. Of some 120,000 clones detected, roughly 86% appear once; the ten largest clones hold more than 1.5%. Sequenced: PBMCs. These TCRs come from a man aged 18 to 30 in good health and CMV-seronegative. Both conserved end residues are trimmed from each CDR3. D genes are given only for firm matches.

J gene	D gene	V gene	CDR3 protein
TRBJ2-1	TRBD1	TRBV29-1	SVGDRGSYNEQF
TRBJ2-7	TRBD2	TRBV7-2	ASSLEGRGARNEQY
TRBJ1-1	-	TRBV6-1	ASSPQAEMNTEAF
TRBJ1-1	-	TRBV27	ASSFYRQANTEAF
TRBJ1-1	-	TRBV5-6	ASSLVQGGTEAF
TRBJ2-1	-	TRBV7-6	ASSLAGGGSSYNEQF
TRBJ2-2	TRBD1	TRBV19	ASSTGQGSKDTGELF
TRBJ2-2	TRBD1	TRBV6-5	ASSYETGVNTGELF
TRBJ1-4	-	TRBV10-1	ASSDYGEKLF
TRBJ2-7	TRBD1	TRBV7-8	ASSFPWDSVGSYEQY
TRBJ2-5	-	TRBV6-1	ASSERGGTPQETQY
TRBJ1-2	-	TRBV7-2	ASSLAEGAGYT
TRBJ1-2	TRBD1	TRBV7-9	ASSLKGQDYGYT
TRBJ2-5	TRBD1	TRBV5-4	ASSPPPGGGETQY
TRBJ2-7	-	TRBV9	ASSVGAATYEQY
TRBJ2-5	TRBD2	TRBV4-1	ASSLTSGVQETQY
TRBJ2-1	-	TRBV6-6	ASSYYGGPPADEQF
TRBJ2-7	TRBD1	TRBV10-2	ASRGQGNHEQY
TRBJ2-7	-	TRBV5-6	ASSAGYEQY
TRBJ1-2	TRBD1	TRBV5-6	ASSSPGGFYGYT
TRBJ2-1	-	TRBV27	ASSPAEGSPDNEQF
TRBJ1-4	-	TRBV5-1	ASGITGKRGEKLF
TRBJ1-1	-	TRBV7-6	ASSSDYTGRTEAF
TRBJ2-7	-	TRBV23-1	ASSQSPGVVLNYEQY
TRBJ1-2	-	TRBV9	ASSEGTQTYGYT
TRBJ2-3	-	TRBV6-5	ASSPNGGITQY
TRBJ2-7	-	TRBV7-2	ASSLPRGYEQY
TRBJ1-5	-	TRBV7-8	ASSLSRDQPQH
TRBJ2-3	TRBD2	TRBV18	ASSRGLAGGLTDTQY
TRBJ2-5	TRBD1	TRBV5-6	ASSLPRGRKETQY
TRBJ2-7	-	TRBV6-6	ASSYSGSADPYEQY
TRBJ1-1	TRBD1	TRBV11-3	ASSSSSGTASEAF
TRBJ1-1	TRBD1	TRBV5-4	ASSSGDRARMNTEAF
TRBJ2-7	-	TRBV4-2	ASSQDYRTPYEQY
TRBJ1-2	TRBD1	TRBV7-2	ASSITTGLDGYT
TRBJ2-7	-	TRBV11-2	ASSLGGSPYEQY